This TCR beta chain appears in the sequencing data of a study of T-cell memory formation after mild COVID-19. Study outcomes and limitations: The finding that pre-infection memory included some responding clones suggested that cross-reactive memory joined.

The CDR3 totals 14 residues. Germline CDR1 SGHRS, CDR2 YFSETQ. Trimming cost V 3 bases and J 2 bases, with 10 bases left between them. Constant-segment primers and 5'RACE yielded cDNA libraries for TCR alpha and TCR beta, each carrying sample barcodes and UMIs. Each CDR3 protein is one row after TCRdb ran MiXCR on the 5' RACE reads. In the table there are some 600,000 distinct CDR3 sequences, around 16% of which are singletons. About this clonotype: Its specificity is unknown.

The TCR sequence derives from an adult woman who had mild COVID-19 (a few samples of this study predate the infection). Cell type and time point are not known. Sequencing was done on a sample of PBMCs or a T cell subset sorted from them (not recorded which). V usage is TRBV5-1 and J usage is TRBJ2-3, with D possibly being TRBD1 (6 bases). The CDR3 here is CASSSDRATDTQYF. CDR3 in DNA: TGCGCCAGCAGCTCGGACAGAGCCACAGATACGCAGTATTTT.